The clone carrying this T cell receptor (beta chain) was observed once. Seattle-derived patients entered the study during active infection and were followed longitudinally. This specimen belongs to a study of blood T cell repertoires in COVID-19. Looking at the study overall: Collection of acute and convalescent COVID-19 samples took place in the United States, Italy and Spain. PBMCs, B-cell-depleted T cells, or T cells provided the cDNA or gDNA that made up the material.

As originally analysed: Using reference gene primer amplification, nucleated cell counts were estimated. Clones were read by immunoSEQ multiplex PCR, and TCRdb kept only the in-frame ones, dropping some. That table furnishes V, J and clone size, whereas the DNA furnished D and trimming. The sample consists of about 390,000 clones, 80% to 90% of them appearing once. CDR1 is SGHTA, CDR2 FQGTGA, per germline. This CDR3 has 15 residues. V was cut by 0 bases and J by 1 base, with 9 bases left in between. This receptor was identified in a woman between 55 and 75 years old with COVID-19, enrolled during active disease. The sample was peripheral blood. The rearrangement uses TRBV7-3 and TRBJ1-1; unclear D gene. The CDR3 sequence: CASSLTLAGNTEAFF. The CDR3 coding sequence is TGTGCCAGCAGCTTAACGCTGGCGGGGAACACTGAAGCTTTCTTT.